The 15 T cell receptor beta chains below all came from one sample that was sequenced in a study of shared clonotypes between healthy human individuals. The data were produced by immunoSEQ multiplex PCR, yet TCRdb's version contains in-frame clones alone and is incomplete. The sample holds 1.5 million to 2.5 million clones, approximately 94% seen once. Cells designated naive CD8 were CD45RO-negative and were positively selected for CCR7, with terminally differentiated effector memory CD45RA+ cells excluded. Specimen: naive CD8+ T cells sorted from blood. These receptors were collected from a man aged 18 to 30 in good health.

On this clone: Other DNA variants within this sample encode the same CDR3. The chain links TRBV6-5 to TRBJ1-3; D call uncertain. This CDR3 is built from 13 residues. V gave up 0 bases and J gave up 4 bases, with 4 bases separating them. The germline V gene has CDR1 MNHEY and CDR2 SVGAGI. CDR3 nucleotides: TGTGCCAGCAGTTACTCGGACGGAAACACCATATATTTT. This gives the protein CASSYSDGNTIYF.

The chain uses TRBV27 and TRBJ1-1; D gene ambiguous. This CDR3 region has 14 residues. CDR1 is MNHEY, CDR2 SMNVEV, per germline (reference sequence). The germline V and J ends were trimmed by 1 base and 5 bases, with 11 bases remaining between them. The DNA for the CDR3 is TGTGCCAGCAGTTTATTAGGAGGGTTGACTGAAGCTTTCTTT. Amino acids: CASSLLGGLTEAFF.

The count of this clone is one. The chain couples TRBV4-1 to TRBJ2-5; 7 bases are a match to TRBD1. With V trimmed by 5 bases and J by 4 bases, 13 bases remained unmatched. Per the germline V gene, CDR1 is MGHRA and CDR2 is YSYEKL. The CDR3 contains 16 residues. CDR3 sequence (DNA): TGCGCCAGCAGCGCCCACCCAACAGGGGATGGAGAGACCCAGTACTTC. It translates to CASSAHPTGDGETQYF.

On this clone itself: This same CDR3 is encoded by further DNA sequences in the sample. The rearrangement joins TRBV6-1 to TRBJ2-7; TRBD2 might be the D (6 bases). The V and J ends lost 3 bases and 4 bases respectively, with 10 bases between them. Looked up from germline, CDR1 is MNHNS and CDR2 is SASEGT. The CDR3 covers 13 residues. CDR3: CASSEGLLYEQYF. CDR3 DNA: TGTGCCAGCAGTGAGGGACTCCTTTACGAGCAGTACTTC.

The chain is built from TRBV30 and TRBJ2-7, with a tentative D call TRBD1 (5 bases). The CDR3 spans 14 residues. V was pared by 2 bases and J by 5 bases, with 16 bases between. Germline V gene lookup returns CDR1 GTSNPN and CDR2 SVGIG (reference sequence). CDR3 region: CAWSRPPQGNEQYF. The CDR3 DNA reads as TGTGCCTGGAGTCGCCCACCTCAGGGTAACGAGCAGTACTTC.

The rearrangement uses TRBV5-8 and TRBJ1-2; 8 bases map to TRBD1. The CDR3 totals 15 residues. V lost 6 bases, J lost 1 base, and 8 bases stayed unmatched. CDR1 and CDR2 from the germline V gene are SGHTS and YDEGEE. This chain's CDR3 is CASISDREDNYGYTF. CDR3 sequence (DNA): TGTGCCAGCATCTCGGACAGGGAAGATAACTATGGCTACACCTTC.

The V and J genes are TRBV20-1 and TRBJ1-2, with 7 positions matching TRBD1. Germline V gene sequence: CDR1 DFQATT, CDR2 SNEGSKA (reference sequence). The trim removed 5 bases at V and 9 bases at J, leaving 6 bases unmatched. The CDR3 is 11 amino acids. DNA of the CDR3: TGCAGTGCTCCTTGGGACAGAAGCTACACCTTC. Protein: CSAPWDRSYTF.

The chain is built from TRBV5-4 and TRBJ1-1; TRBD1 might be the D (5 bases). Germline CDR1 is SGHNT and CDR2 is YYREEE (reference sequence). Deletions cut 3 bases from V and 0 bases from J, with 15 bases between. The CDR3 length is 16 residues. As DNA, the CDR3 is TGTGCCAGCAGCTCACTCGGGGGTGGAATGAACACTGAAGCTTTCTTT. Protein product: CASSSLGGGMNTEAFF.

This sequence joins TRBV21-1 and TRBJ2-7; the listed D gene, TRBD1, was not tested against the DNA. TRBV21-1 is labeled a pseudogene. There are 18 residues in the CDR3. CDR3 in amino acids: CASNGTGPDGARVREQYF. The CDR3 DNA sequence: TGTGCCAGCAACGGGACAGGGCCCGATGGGGCCAGGGTGCGCGAGCAGTACTTC.

The chain has TRBV30 and TRBJ1-1; D gene ambiguous. With 5 bases removed from V and 6 bases from J, the gap between germline ends came to 10 bases. The CDR3 is 11 amino acids. The germline V gene encodes CDR1 GTSNPN and CDR2 SVGIG (reference sequence). DNA for the CDR3: TGTGCCTGGGGGGAGGAGGCTGAAGCTTTCTTT. Protein: CAWGEEAEAFF.

The J gene is TRBJ1-6, the V gene TRBV7-9; D is perhaps TRBD1 (5 bases). V lost 5 bases and J 10 bases, leaving 24 bases between the germline ends. CDR1 SEHNR and CDR2 FQNEAQ come from the germline V gene (reference sequence). The CDR3 is 17 amino acids. The chain's CDR3 is CASSPPGPSRVGSPLHF. CDR3 DNA: TGTGCCAGCAGCCCTCCGGGACCCTCGAGGGTGGGGTCACCCCTCCACTTT. Drawing the rest from reference TRBV7-9 and TRBJ1-6, the complete variable domain is DTGVSQNPRHKITKRGQNVTFRCDPISEHNRLYWYRQTLGQGPEFLTYFQNEAQLEKSRLLSDRFSAERPKGSFSTLEIQRTEQGDSAMYLCASSPPGPSRVGSPLHFGNGTRLTVT.

This chain connects TRBV5-4 to TRBJ2-5; D gene uncertain. The CDR3 sequence is 12 residues long. Germline CDR1 and CDR2: SGHNT and YYREEE (reference sequence). Trimming cost V 4 bases and J 5 bases, with 9 bases left between them. The CDR3 bases are TGTGCCAGCAGCCGTCCTGGGGAGACCCAGTACTTC. Amino acid sequence: CASSRPGETQYF.

J is TRBJ1-1 and V is TRBV4-1; D is perhaps TRBD1 (5 bases). The CDR3 totals 16 residues. Germline loops: CDR1 MGHRA, CDR2 YSYEKL. The ends were cut back, 3 bases at V and 6 bases at J, with 20 bases in the middle. In DNA form, the CDR3 reads TGCGCCAGCAGCCAGCCCCCGGGAGGGGTGAGAGCTGAAGCTTTCTTT. Protein product: CASSQPPGGVRAEAFF.

The chain joins TRBV6-9 to TRBJ1-1, with D possibly being TRBD1 (5 bases). The germline V and J ends were trimmed by 11 bases and 0 bases, with 16 bases remaining between them. CDR1 and CDR2 (germline): MNHGY, SVAAGI. The CDR3 has 14 residues. The CDR3 coding sequence is TGTGCCCGTAAGGGGCAGCGGCTGAACACTGAAGCTTTCTTT. It is translated as CARKGQRLNTEAFF.

CDR3 nucleotides: TGTGCCAGCAGTGAAGACCGGGCTAGAGAAGAGGTCGAAAAACTGTTTTTT. Residues: CASSEDRAREEVEKLFF. The rearrangement links TRBV6-1 to TRBJ1-4; D call uncertain. Germline V gene data show CDR1 as MNHNS and CDR2 as SASEGT. The CDR3 is 17 amino acids. Deletions cut 1 base from V and 8 bases from J, with 20 bases between.